The sequence of this TCR gamma chain was determined in a study of Vδ1+ human thymocytes. On this clone itself: The antigen is undetermined. The same CDR3 can be traced to other DNA sequences in this sample.

Study observations and caveats: Thymic TRG and TRD repertoires appeared highly polyclonal, with Gaussian CDR3 length distributions.

With V trimmed by 0 bases and J by 3 bases, 5 bases remained unmatched. In germline, CDR1 is EGSTGY, CDR2 YDSYTSSV. This CDR3 is built from 14 residues. Sequences come from RNA converted to cDNA by reverse transcription. Multiplex PCR used pooled V-gene forward primers and a constant-region reverse primer to amplify CDR3s. TCRdb called clones anew from the multiplex PCR reads with CATT. This table holds 10,000 to 13,000 gamma-chain clones, around 40% found once. The specimen was Vdelta1+ gamma-delta thymocytes from the thymus. Sample subset: FACS-sorted CD3+ TCRalphabeta- TCRVdelta1+ TCRVdelta2- thymocytes. This receptor was identified in a boy younger than two who had congenital heart surgery. This chain uses TRGV4 with TRGJ1 or TRGJ2. The J gene comes from matching the DNA to germline here; TCRdb lacks it. The CDR3, as DNA: TGTGCCACCTGGGATGGGACTGTTTATTATAAGAAACTCTTT. Translating it yields CATWDGTVYYKKLF.